This T cell receptor beta chain was sequenced in a study of beta chain features in type 1 diabetes. Whole-study context: The study examined 107,917,701 sorted cells across all samples.

The CDR3 runs 17 residues. Trimming at V came to 4 bases and at J to 3 bases, leaving 11 bases not matched to a gene. Germline V gene sequence: CDR1 MDHEN, CDR2 SYDVKM. Markers CD45RO/CCR7/CD25/CD127/CD95/CD27 served to sort CD4+ naive, central memory, regulatory and stem cell-like memory cells. Of the isolated RNA, all was reverse transcribed, and so the sequenced material was expressed TCRB transcripts. The assay was immunoSEQ multiplex PCR, and TCRdb's table has in-frame clones only and misses some. The repertoire consists of some 280,000 clones, with approximately 14% occurring once and the leading ten covering 0.017%. General study findings and limits: People with Type 1 diabetes carried modestly yet significantly shorter TCRB CDR3s in all four CD4+ subsets. Insertion counts at VDJ junctions were lower in type 1 diabetes patients, who also showed more deletions there.

Regarding this clone: Its antigen is unidentified.

J is TRBJ2-7 and V is TRBV28, with TRBD2 matching 11 bases. Sequenced: naive CD4+ T cells from blood. The clonotype originates from a man aged 25-45 years with type 1 diabetes. CDR3 sequence reads: CASSSPLTSGSLYEQYF. DNA of the CDR3: TGTGCCAGCAGTTCGCCCCTCACTAGCGGGAGCCTCTACGAGCAGTACTTC.